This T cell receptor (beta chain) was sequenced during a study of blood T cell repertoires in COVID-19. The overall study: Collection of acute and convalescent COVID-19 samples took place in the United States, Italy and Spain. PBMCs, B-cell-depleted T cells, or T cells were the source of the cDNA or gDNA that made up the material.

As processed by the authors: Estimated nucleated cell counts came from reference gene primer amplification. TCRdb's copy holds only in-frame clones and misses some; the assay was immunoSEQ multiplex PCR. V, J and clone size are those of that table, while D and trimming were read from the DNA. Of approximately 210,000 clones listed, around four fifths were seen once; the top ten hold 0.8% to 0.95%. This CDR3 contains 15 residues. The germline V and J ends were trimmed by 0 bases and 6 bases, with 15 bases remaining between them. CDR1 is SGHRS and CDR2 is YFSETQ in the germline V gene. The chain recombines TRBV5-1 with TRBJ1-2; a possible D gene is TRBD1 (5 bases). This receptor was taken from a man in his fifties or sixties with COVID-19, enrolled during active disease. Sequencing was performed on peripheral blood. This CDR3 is CASSLAGQGRDGYTF. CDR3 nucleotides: TGCGCCAGCAGCTTGGCCGGCCAGGGTCGTGATGGCTACACCTTC. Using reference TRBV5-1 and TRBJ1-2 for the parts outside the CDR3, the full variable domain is KAGVTQTPRYLIKTRGQQVTLSCSPISGHRSVSWYQQTPGQGLQFLFEYFSETQRNKGNFPGRFSGRQFSNSRSEMNVSTLELGDSALYLCASSLAGQGRDGYTFGSGTRLTVV.